This T cell receptor (beta chain) emerged from a study of OX40 agonist ivuxolimab in advanced cancers. Libraries were prepared by immunoSEQ multiplex PCR; TCRdb keeps only in-frame clonotypes and omits some of them. The sample lists fewer than 85,000 clones, around 85% occurring once. In this sample, this clone turned up a few times. The CDR3 loop spans 14 amino acids. Trimming cost V 5 bases and J 7 bases, with 15 bases left between them. From germline, CDR1 is LNHDA and CDR2 SQIVND (reference sequence). The clonotype comes from an adult with an advanced solid tumor such as melanoma, head and neck, liver or kidney cancer. The source was CD4+ or CD8+ T cells sorted from blood, collected in a trial of the OX40 agonist ivuxolimab. The J gene is TRBJ1-5, the V gene TRBV19; D uncertain. CDR3 nucleotides: TGTGCCAGTAGTTGGGGAGGAACTGCACAGCCCCAGCATTTT. Translating it yields CASSWGGTAQPQHF.